This T cell receptor beta chain was observed in a study of blood T cells in healthy people across ages. Primers used in a second PCR of roughly 6 to 12 cycles were a sample-barcoded 5' primer and a J-beta primer mix. TCRdb processed the 5' RACE reads anew with MiXCR; each CDR3 protein has one entry. The sample comprises approximately 2,000,000 distinct CDR3 sequences, about 39% of which are singletons, and more than 20% rests with the top ten. Trimming cost V 11 bases and J 10 bases; bases outside gene matches: 15. CDR1 is ENHRY, CDR2 SYGVKD, per germline. The CDR3 is made up of 15 amino acids. This clonotype originated in a human donor in good health. The chain carries TRBV10-3 and TRBJ2-1; 12 positions agree with TRBD2. The specimen was blood. CDR3 nucleotide sequence: TGTGCCGTACGACCTAGCGGGGGGGACCGTCGAGAGCAGTTCTTC. It encodes CAVRPSGGDRREQFF.